This T cell receptor beta chain was sequenced during a study of T cell changes during pregnancy in multiple sclerosis. Trimming took off 2 bases at V and 0 bases at J, with 5 bases between the two ends. Looked up from germline, CDR1 is SGHAT and CDR2 is FQNNGV. This CDR3 region has 13 residues. The count of this clone is one. Only in-frame clones appear in the TCRdb table, and some are missing; sequencing was by immunoSEQ multiplex PCR. The data hold about 71,000 clones, with around 94% observed a single time. The clonotype was recovered from a female donor with multiple sclerosis, enrolled in a pregnancy study. This specimen consisted of peripheral blood, obtained in the third trimester of pregnancy. The gene calls are TRBV11-2 and TRBJ2-7; no definite D call. The CDR3 nucleotides read TGTGCCAGCAGCTTACTAGACTCCTACGAGCAGTACTTC. The encoded protein is CASSLLDSYEQYF.